This T cell receptor (beta chain) was sequenced during a study of control samples from healthy donors and cancer patients (TCRdb year 2020). Worth noting for this clone: The clone's antigen remains unknown. Within one base of it there is no much larger clone, and no base qualities were kept.

The CDR3, from cysteine to phenylalanine, totals 14 residues. Just CDR3 DNA is preserved here, 42 bases in frame from base 1. CDR1 and CDR2 (SGDLS, YYNGEE) derive from the germline V gene. V is pared back by 2 bases and J by 4 bases, with 12 bases lying between the germline termini. Preparation of the library involved the immunoSEQ multiplex PCR assay. TCRdb obtained this table from immuneACCESS and retained in-frame rearrangements with V and J assigned. These tables miss some clones; where compared with another copy, unresolved V genes account for less than half of the shortfall, and the remainder is unexplained. The sample table records 100,000 to 150,000 clones; about 87% of these occur just once. Of the sample, 2.9% falls within the top ten clones.

The rearrangement joined TRBV9 to TRBJ1-1; the best D guess is TRBD1, with 5 bases matching. Input material: blood. This receptor was taken from a man aged 55 to 69 in good health. The DNA reads TGTGCCAGCAGCGTCGTGGCAGGGAGCACTGAAGCTTTCTTT. Its protein is CASSVVAGSTEAFF. Reference TRBV9 and TRBJ1-1 genes cover what lies past the CDR3, so the full variable domain is DSGVTQTPKHLITATGQRVTLRCSPRSGDLSVYWYQQSLDQGLQFLIQYYNGEERAKGNILERFSAQQFPDLHSELNLSSLELGDSALYFCASSVVAGSTEAFFGQGTRLTVV.